The 10 T cell receptor beta chains below come from one sample, sequenced in a study of cytomegalovirus exposure and HLA in healthy donors. The PCR had 60 Vbeta and 13 Jbeta primers. Measured with immunoSEQ multiplex PCR; TCRdb has only the in-frame clones, and not every one. The listing contains about 59,000 clones. The specimen sequenced was PBMCs. The receptors come from a man aged 30 to 45 in good health and CMV-seropositive.

CDR3 bases: TGTGCCAGCAGTGATGTAGGACAGGGAGTGGACATTCAGTACTTC. Residues: CASSDVGQGVDIQYF. The V call is TRBV2, the J call TRBJ2-4, with 8 bases that match TRBD1. This CDR3 region has 15 residues. Germline V gene data show CDR1 as SNHLY and CDR2 as FYNNEI. V lost 3 bases to trimming and J lost 8 bases; unmatched junction nucleotides: 9.

The V call is TRBV6-1, the J call TRBJ2-5, with D perhaps matching TRBD1 (6 bases). Germline assignment: CDR1 MNHNS and CDR2 SASEGT. The ends were cut back, 7 bases at V and 5 bases at J, with 8 bases in the middle. The CDR3 spans 11 residues. CDR3 sequence (DNA): TGTGCCAGCAAAACAGGGGAGACCCAGTACTTC. It translates to CASKTGETQYF.

The V gene is TRBV7-9, the J gene TRBJ2-7; 12 bases agree with TRBD2. Germline lookup yields CDR1 SEHNR and CDR2 FQNEAQ (reference sequence). The V gene end was trimmed by 4 bases and the J gene end by 6 bases; junction bases not matched to a gene: 4. The CDR3 extends over 14 amino acids. In DNA form, the CDR3 reads TGTGCCAGCAGCTCGACTAGCGGGAGCCGCGAGCAGTACTTC. This codes for CASSSTSGSREQYF.

This chain uses TRBV6-5 with TRBJ2-3; a weak D match, TRBD2 (6 bases). The length of the CDR3 is 15 residues. CDR1 and CDR2 (germline): MNHEY, SVGAGI. V was cut by 0 bases and J by 0 bases, with 7 bases left in between. CDR3 nucleotides: TGTGCCAGCAGTTACTCGGGGACTAGCACAGATACGCAGTATTTT. Translating gives CASSYSGTSTDTQYF.

CDR3 region: CASSLALTGFSPNEKLFF. In DNA form, the CDR3 reads TGCGCCAGCAGCTTGGCCCTGACAGGGTTCTCACCTAATGAAAAACTGTTTTTT. The V call is TRBV5-1, the J call TRBJ1-4; 7 bases match TRBD1. Germline V gene sequence: CDR1 SGHRS, CDR2 YFSETQ. The CDR3 has 18 residues. J was trimmed by 3 bases and V by 0 bases; bases with no gene match: 11.

The V call is TRBV27, the J call TRBJ2-6, with 8 bases aligning to TRBD2. The CDR3 covers 16 residues. V was pared by 6 bases and J by 3 bases, with 7 bases of the junction left unmatched. The germline CDR1 and CDR2 sequences are MNHEY and SMNVEV (reference sequence). The CDR3 DNA is TGTGCCAGCAGGATTCGGGGGGGCGTTGGGGCCAACGTCCTGACTTTC. Translation gives CASRIRGGVGANVLTF.

The chain uses TRBV7-3 and TRBJ2-2; possibly TRBD2 for D (6 bases). Trimming removed 5 bases from V and 6 bases from J, with 10 bases in between. The CDR3 runs to 13 residues. The germline gives CDR1 SGHTA, CDR2 FQGTGA. The CDR3 nucleotides read TGTGCCAGCAGCGCGGGATACTCCGGGGAGCTGTTTTTT. Translating it yields CASSAGYSGELFF.

The DNA for the CDR3 is TGTGCCAGCAGCGACAACGGGGAGCTGTTTTTT. Its translation is CASSDNGELFF. This chain connects TRBV6-5 to TRBJ2-2; D is unclear. The CDR3 loop spans 11 amino acids. Trimming took off 6 bases at V and 7 bases at J, with 6 bases between the two ends. In germline, CDR1 is MNHEY, CDR2 SVGAGI.

V gene TRBV19 combines with J gene TRBJ2-1; 10 positions agree with TRBD2. The germline V gene has CDR1 LNHDA and CDR2 SQIVND (reference sequence). The V and J ends lost 1 base and 4 bases, in that order; junction bases with no gene match: 7. The CDR3 totals 17 residues. For the CDR3, the DNA is TGTGCCAGTAGTATAGGGGAGAGACTAGCGGGTTACAATGAGCAGTTCTTC. Its translation is CASSIGERLAGYNEQFF.

The chain employs TRBV11-3 and TRBJ2-1; 7 bases are a match to TRBD2. Per germline, CDR1 SGHNT and CDR2 YENEEA. Trimming took 0 bases from V and 4 from J; bases not matched to a gene: 9. This CDR3 is built from 17 residues. This CDR3 is CASSLDLRLAVYNEQFF. The CDR3 DNA is TGTGCCAGCAGCTTAGATCTCCGGCTAGCGGTATACAATGAGCAGTTCTTC.